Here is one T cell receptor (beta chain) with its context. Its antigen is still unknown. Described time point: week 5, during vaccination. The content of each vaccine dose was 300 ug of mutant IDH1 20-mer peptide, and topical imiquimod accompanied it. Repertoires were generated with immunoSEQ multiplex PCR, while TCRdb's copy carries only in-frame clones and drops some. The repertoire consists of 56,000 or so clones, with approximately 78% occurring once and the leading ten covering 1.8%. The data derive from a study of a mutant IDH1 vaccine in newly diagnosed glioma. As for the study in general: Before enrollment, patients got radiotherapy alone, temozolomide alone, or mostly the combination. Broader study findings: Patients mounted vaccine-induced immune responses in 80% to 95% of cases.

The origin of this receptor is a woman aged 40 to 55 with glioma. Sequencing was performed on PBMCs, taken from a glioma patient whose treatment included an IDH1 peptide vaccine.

The CDR3 DNA reads as TGTGCCTGGATGACCTGGACCGGTTGGACCCAGTACTTC. Translated, it gives CAWMTWTGWTQYF. This sequence joins TRBV30 and TRBJ2-5, with no clear D. V lost 4 bases to trimming and J lost 7 bases, with 16 bases between them. Germline V CDR1 and CDR2: GTSNPN, SVGIG (reference sequence). This CDR3 is built from 13 residues.